This T cell receptor beta chain emerged from a study of blood T cell repertoires in COVID-19. Study at large: Samples taken during acute and convalescent COVID-19 were collected in the United States, Italy and Spain. PBMCs, B-cell-depleted T cells, or T cells provided the cDNA or gDNA that made up the material.

Original processing methods: From reference gene primer amplification, estimates of nucleated cell counts were derived. The repertoire was sequenced with immunoSEQ multiplex PCR; TCRdb's copy has only in-frame clones and lacks some. V and J calls and clone size are those listed in that table; D and trimming were worked out from the DNA. The sample includes tens of thousands of clones, 85% to 90% of them seen just once. V trimming: 7 bases; J trimming: 6 bases; junction bases outside the gene matches: 5. There are 14 residues in the CDR3. Per the germline V gene, CDR1 is LNHDA and CDR2 is SQIVND (reference sequence).

The sequencing sample was made of peripheral blood. The genes are TRBV19 and TRBJ2-1; TRBD2 agrees at 11 bases. This TCR derives from an elderly man with active COVID-19. CDR3 loop: CASTGTSGFNEQFF. CDR3 sequence (DNA): TGTGCCAGTACCGGGACTAGCGGTTTCAATGAGCAGTTCTTC.